This TCR beta chain was observed in a study of response to subunit inactivated influenza vaccine. TCRdb processed the RT-PCR reads anew with MiXCR; each CDR3 protein has one entry. Of about 180,000 distinct CDR3 sequences in the sample, nearly 9.5% were seen once. The CDR3 extends over 14 amino acids. The V and J ends lost 4 bases and 0 bases, in that order; junction bases with no gene match: 4. Per the germline V gene, CDR1 is SQVTM and CDR2 is ANQGSEA. This clonotype was detected a few times. The rearrangement uses TRBV29-1 and TRBJ2-7, with 9 bases fitting TRBD2. This TCR was sampled from a middle-aged man who received an inactivated influenza vaccine. The sequencing used non-naive T cells sorted from PBMCs, collected on the day of vaccination. Written as DNA, the CDR3 is TGCAGCGTTGGGGGTAGCGGGAGCTCCTACGAGCAGTACTTC. Amino acids: CSVGGSGSSYEQYF.